The 30 T cell receptor beta chains presented below share a single source sample, sequenced in a study of blood T cell repertoires in COVID-19. Sequencing used immunoSEQ multiplex PCR; TCRdb keeps in-frame clones, though not all of them. The sample includes 95,000 to 120,000 clones, 80% to 90% seen only once; the top ten take under 4%. The sample was peripheral blood. These receptors all come from a man aged 35-49 years with acute or convalescent COVID-19.

The chain combines TRBV19 with TRBJ2-5, with D possibly matching TRBD2 (6 bases). The CDR3 extends over 13 amino acids. Germline values: CDR1 LNHDA, CDR2 SQIVND (reference sequence). Trimming removed 10 bases from V and 4 bases from J, with 16 bases in between. Here the CDR3 DNA reads TGTGCCACCAGCTGGAGGGCCGGAGAGACCCAGTACTTC. Protein: CATSWRAGETQYF. The full variable domain, its missing parts supplied by reference TRBV19 and TRBJ2-5, is DGGITQSPKYLFRKEGQNVTLSCEQNLNHDAMYWYRQDPGQGLRLIYYSQIVNDFQKGDIAEGYSVSREKKESFPLTVTSAQKNPTAFYLCATSWRAGETQYFGPGTRLLVL.

This clone has only a few counts. This chain uses TRBV7-8 with TRBJ2-3; D is undetermined. This CDR3 has 15 residues. The V end was cut by 2 bases, the J end by 4 bases, with 13 bases between. CDR1 and CDR2 from the germline V gene are SGHVS and FQNEAQ. The CDR3, as DNA: TGTGCCAGCAGCTTATATTCCCTCCCCCCAGATACGCAGTATTTT. Protein sequence: CASSLYSLPPDTQYF.

The J gene is TRBJ1-2, the V gene TRBV6-5, with TRBD1 matching 10 bases. CDR1 is MNHEY, CDR2 SVGAGI, per germline. The length of the CDR3 is 15 residues. The V segment lost 5 bases and the J segment 6 bases; nucleotides outside the gene matches: 9. CDR3 nucleotide sequence: TGTGCCAGCAGTACGGGACAGGGGAATTCGAATGGCTACACCTTC. It codes for CASSTGQGNSNGYTF.

The chain couples TRBV9 to TRBJ2-3; TRBD2 might be the D (7 bases). V was shortened by 4 bases and J by 6 bases, with 18 bases between the two germline ends. CDR1 is SGDLS and CDR2 is YYNGEE in the germline V gene. The CDR3 totals 15 residues. The CDR3 DNA is TGTGCCAGCAGCCTAGGAGGGGGGGCTGCGGATACGCAGTATTTT. Protein sequence: CASSLGGGAADTQYF.

The J gene is TRBJ1-1, the V gene TRBV7-9; possibly TRBD1 for D (5 bases). The CDR3 spans 19 residues. CDR1 is SEHNR and CDR2 is FQNEAQ in the germline V gene (reference sequence). Deletions cut 5 bases from V and 5 bases from J, with 30 bases between. The CDR3 reads CASSLSDPGPQGEQTEAFF. The CDR3 bases are TGTGCCAGCAGCCTGAGTGACCCGGGTCCGCAGGGTGAACAGACTGAAGCTTTCTTT.

A few counts support this clone. The V call is TRBV11-2, the J call TRBJ2-2, with 7 bases matching TRBD1. Trimming cost V 3 bases and J 5 bases; bases outside gene matches: 15. Germline loops: CDR1 SGHAT, CDR2 FQNNGV. CDR3 length: 18 amino acids. CDR3: CASSFGLSTGLRTGELFF. The CDR3 DNA reads as TGTGCCAGCAGCTTCGGGTTGTCGACAGGGCTGAGAACCGGGGAGCTGTTTTTT.

This chain uses TRBV5-1 with TRBJ2-7, with TRBD1 identical over 11 bases. The CDR3 loop spans 12 amino acids. Germline V lookup: CDR1 SGHRS, CDR2 YFSETQ. J gave up 3 bases and V 7 bases, and 0 bases lay outside the gene matches. CDR3 sequence: CASGTGGYEQYF. Written as DNA, the CDR3 is TGCGCCAGCGGGACAGGGGGCTACGAGCAGTACTTC.

This rearrangement joins TRBV29-1 to TRBJ2-5; no reliable D call. The CDR3 runs 14 residues. V was pared by 2 bases and J by 2 bases, with 12 bases between. Germline CDR1 is SQVTM and CDR2 is ANQGSEA. The CDR3 protein is CSVERTRSQETQYF. CDR3 bases: TGCAGCGTTGAAAGAACCCGGTCTCAAGAGACCCAGTACTTC. The full variable domain, rest sourced from reference TRBV29-1 and TRBJ2-5, is SAVISQKPSRDICQRGTSLTIQCQVDSQVTMMFWYRQQPGQSLTLIATANQGSEATYESGFVIDKFPISRPNLTFSTLTVSNMSPEDSSIYLCSVERTRSQETQYFGPGTRLLVL.

The genes are TRBV30 and TRBJ1-1; 8 positions match TRBD1. The germline V gene has CDR1 GTSNPN and CDR2 SVGIG (reference sequence). The CDR3 spans 14 residues. The junction had 4 bases not matched to a gene; V was cut back by 3 bases and J by 1 base. The CDR3 protein is CAWRPGGRNTEAFF. CDR3 sequence (DNA): TGTGCCTGGAGGCCAGGGGGCAGGAACACTGAAGCTTTCTTT.

This clone occurred many times. V gene TRBV19 combines with J gene TRBJ2-1; the match to TRBD1 covers 7 bases. Looked up from germline, CDR1 is LNHDA and CDR2 is SQIVND (reference sequence). CDR3 length: 16 amino acids. The ends lost 3 bases at V and 2 bases at J; junction bases unmatched: 7. The CDR3 nucleotides are TGTGCCAGTAGTATGGGGGCAGGGGGAACCTACAATGAGCAGTTCTTC. Its translation: CASSMGAGGTYNEQFF.

The J gene is TRBJ2-7, the V gene TRBV4-2, with D perhaps TRBD1 (6 bases). The length of the CDR3 is 15 residues. The V end lost 0 bases, the J end lost 1 base, and 10 bases lay between the germline ends. Germline V gene lookup returns CDR1 LGHNA and CDR2 YNFKEQ. DNA of the CDR3: TGTGCCAGCAGCCAAGAATTGGGGGCTTCCTACGAGCAGTACTTC. The encoded protein is CASSQELGASYEQYF.

This chain joins TRBV11-2 and TRBJ2-7; 8 nucleotides line up with TRBD2. CDR1 is SGHAT, CDR2 FQNNGV, per germline. The CDR3 consists of 15 residues. The junction had 3 bases not matched to a gene; V was cut back by 0 bases and J by 2 bases. In nucleotides, the CDR3 is TGTGCCAGCAGCTTAGATCTGGGACTAGCCTACGAGCAGTACTTC. As protein: CASSLDLGLAYEQYF.

The rearrangement links TRBV5-1 to TRBJ2-7; 10 bases are a match to TRBD1. The germline gives CDR1 SGHRS, CDR2 YFSETQ. J lost 2 bases, V lost 4 bases, and 3 bases had no gene match. The CDR3 has 14 amino acids. The CDR3 region has the DNA TGCGCCAGCAGCGCAGGACAGGGGGCCTACGAGCAGTACTTC. Translating it yields CASSAGQGAYEQYF. The variable domain in full, with the rest retrieved from reference TRBV5-1 and TRBJ2-7, is KAGVTQTPRYLIKTRGQQVTLSCSPISGHRSVSWYQQTPGQGLQFLFEYFSETQRNKGNFPGRFSGRQFSNSRSEMNVSTLELGDSALYLCASSAGQGAYEQYFGPGTRLTVT.

The chain uses TRBV5-1 and TRBJ2-7; 7 nucleotides align to TRBD1. After removal of 1 base from V and 1 base from J, the junction contained 5 bases not matched to a gene. The CDR3 is 15 residues long. CDR1 and CDR2 (germline): SGHRS, YFSETQ. CDR3 in amino acids: CASSLRGPNSYEQYF. The CDR3 DNA sequence: TGCGCCAGCAGCTTGAGGGGGCCTAATTCCTACGAGCAGTACTTC.

The rearrangement uses TRBV18 and TRBJ1-2; tentatively, D is TRBD1 (5 bases). The V end was cut by 5 bases, the J end by 1 base, with 11 bases between. This CDR3 is 14 amino acids long. Germline CDR1 reads KGHSH; CDR2 reads LQKENI. Here the CDR3 DNA reads TGTGCCAGCTCAATACAGGAGATTAACTATGGCTACACCTTC. Amino acid sequence: CASSIQEINYGYTF.

CDR3 sequence (DNA): TGTGCCAGCAGCCAAGATGTCCGAGGCAACGGGCAAGAGACCCAGTACTTC. This sequence encodes CASSQDVRGNGQETQYF. The gene calls are TRBV4-2 and TRBJ2-5; D call uncertain. The CDR3 is 17 residues long. V gave up 0 bases and J gave up 2 bases, with 16 bases separating them. Germline assignment: CDR1 LGHNA and CDR2 YNFKEQ.

The J gene is TRBJ2-7, the V gene TRBV11-2; TRBD1 aligns across 7 bases. This CDR3 contains 15 residues. Germline CDR1 and CDR2: SGHAT and FQNNGV. V lost 5 bases and J lost 1; bases outside the gene matches: 8. The CDR3 region is CASSPIQGFSYEQYF. As DNA, the CDR3 is TGTGCCAGCAGCCCCATACAGGGGTTTTCCTACGAGCAGTACTTC.

In its sample, this clone was seen once. J is TRBJ1-1 and V is TRBV3-1 (or the pseudogene TRBV3-2), with TRBD1 matching 8 bases. Losses at the gene ends were 5 bases for V and 4 bases for J; bases not matched to a gene: 6. Germline V gene data show CDR1 as LGHDT and CDR2 as YNNKEL (reference sequence). The CDR3 extends over 14 amino acids. The CDR3 is CASSATDRGTEAFF. The CDR3, as DNA: TGTGCCAGCAGCGCCACAGACAGGGGCACTGAAGCTTTCTTT.

This clone came up once. The chain combines TRBV7-3 with TRBJ1-1; weak D call: TRBD1 (5 bases). Deletions cut 5 bases from V and 5 bases from J, with 15 bases between. The CDR3 is 14 amino acids. In germline, CDR1 is SGHTA, CDR2 FQGTGA. The CDR3 region has the DNA TGTGCCAGCAGCCCAACCGCGGGGGGAACTGAAGCTTTCTTT. This gives the protein CASSPTAGGTEAFF.

This sequence joins TRBV5-1 and TRBJ2-2; D unclear. This CDR3 is 13 amino acids long. In germline, CDR1 is SGHRS, CDR2 YFSETQ. The V gene lost 1 base and the J gene lost 9 bases, with 10 bases spanning the gap. CDR3 in DNA: TGCGCCAGCAGCTTGTCTTCTCCCCGGGAGCTGTTTTTT. Translated, it gives CASSLSSPRELFF.

This clone was detected only a few times. The chain recombines TRBV6-5 with TRBJ2-5; TRBD2 matches at 7 bases. CDR3 length: 13 residues. Germline lookup yields CDR1 MNHEY and CDR2 SVGAGI. The V and J ends lost 5 bases and 3 bases, in that order; junction bases with no gene match: 3. The CDR3 DNA is TGTGCCAGCAGTAGGACTAGGAAAGAGACCCAGTACTTC. Amino acid sequence: CASSRTRKETQYF.

The chain carries TRBV12-3 or TRBV12-4 and TRBJ1-5; D unresolved. This CDR3 spans 13 amino acids. V dropped 3 bases and J dropped 11 bases, with 14 bases sitting between them. The CDR3, as DNA: TGTGCCAGCAGTTTTGGGGTGGGAGGAGCCCAGCATTTT. It specifies CASSFGVGGAQHF.

The chain is built from TRBV11-2 and TRBJ2-3, with a possible D match to TRBD1 (6 bases). Trimming removed 4 bases at V and 2 bases at J, with 13 bases between. The CDR3 loop spans 15 amino acids. CDR1 SGHAT and CDR2 FQNNGV come from the germline V gene. The CDR3 DNA reads as TGTGCCAGCAGCTCCCTAGGGGGATTCACAGATACGCAGTATTTT. Translated: CASSSLGGFTDTQYF.

The chain links TRBV10-3 to TRBJ2-1, with 14 positions matching TRBD2. Germline lookup yields CDR1 ENHRY and CDR2 SYGVKD. V trimming: 11 bases; J trimming: 0 bases; junction bases outside the gene matches: 12. This CDR3 is 18 amino acids long. The chain's CDR3 is CAAQQGLAGVSSYNEQFF. Here the CDR3 DNA reads TGTGCCGCGCAGCAGGGACTAGCGGGGGTGAGCTCCTACAATGAGCAGTTCTTC.

The sample holds one count of this clone. The rearrangement joins TRBV4-1 to TRBJ2-2; 7 nucleotides match TRBD2. The CDR3 runs 15 residues. CDR1 MGHRA and CDR2 YSYEKL come from the germline V gene. The V and J ends lost 4 bases and 6 bases, in that order; junction bases with no gene match: 8. The CDR3 DNA follows: TGCGCCAGCAGCCTAAGCGGGGCTGGGGCCGGGGAGCTGTTTTTT. Translation: CASSLSGAGAGELFF.

The chain uses TRBV7-3 and TRBJ2-1, with a weak D call TRBD1 (5 bases). V was pared by 4 bases and J by 8 bases, with 15 bases between. This CDR3 region has 14 residues. The V gene's germline CDR1 is SGHTA and CDR2 FQGTGA. The DNA for the CDR3 is TGTGCCAGCAGCTACGAGACAGAGATCTATGAGCAGTTCTTC. This encodes CASSYETEIYEQFF.

The chain uses TRBV19 and TRBJ2-7, with TRBD1 identical over 7 bases. Per germline, CDR1 LNHDA and CDR2 SQIVND (reference sequence). V trimming: 10 bases; J trimming: 0 bases; junction bases outside the gene matches: 3. There are 12 residues in the CDR3. This CDR3 reads CATRQGSYEQYF. For the CDR3, the DNA is TGTGCCACCAGACAGGGCTCCTACGAGCAGTACTTC. The complete variable domain, with remaining parts taken from reference TRBV19 and TRBJ2-7, reads DGGITQSPKYLFRKEGQNVTLSCEQNLNHDAMYWYRQDPGQGLRLIYYSQIVNDFQKGDIAEGYSVSREKKESFPLTVTSAQKNPTAFYLCATRQGSYEQYFGPGTRLTVT.

The chain uses TRBV12-3 or TRBV12-4 and TRBJ1-1, with D possibly being TRBD1 (6 bases). The CDR3 contains 13 residues. V was trimmed by 7 bases and J by 1 base, leaving 10 bases between them. The CDR3 nucleotides read TGTGCCAGCATCTCGACAGGGAACACTGAAGCTTTCTTT. This translates into CASISTGNTEAFF.

V is TRBV11-2 and J is TRBJ2-7; D is possibly TRBD1 (6 bases). Per the germline V gene, CDR1 is SGHAT and CDR2 is FQNNGV. Trimming shortened V by 5 bases and J by 2 bases, and 19 bases separated the two germline ends. The CDR3 totals 16 residues. The CDR3 reads CASSQLAGTRTYEQYF. CDR3 DNA: TGTGCCAGCAGCCAGCTGGCCGGGACACGTACCTACGAGCAGTACTTC. The full variable domain, rest sourced from reference TRBV11-2 and TRBJ2-7, is EAGVAQSPRYKIIEKRQSVAFWCNPISGHATLYWYQQILGQGPKLLIQFQNNGVVDDSQLPKDRFSAERLKGVDSTLKIQPAKLEDSAVYLCASSQLAGTRTYEQYFGPGTRLTVT.

The CDR3 nucleotides read TGTGCCAGCAGTGACGACAGGCGCTCTGAAAAACTGTTTTTT. Its protein product is CASSDDRRSEKLFF. The genes are TRBV6-6 and TRBJ1-4, with D tentatively TRBD1 (6 bases). This CDR3 spans 14 amino acids. Germline CDR1 MNHNY, CDR2 SVGAGI (reference sequence). The V gene lost 5 bases and the J gene lost 7 bases, with 14 bases spanning the gap.